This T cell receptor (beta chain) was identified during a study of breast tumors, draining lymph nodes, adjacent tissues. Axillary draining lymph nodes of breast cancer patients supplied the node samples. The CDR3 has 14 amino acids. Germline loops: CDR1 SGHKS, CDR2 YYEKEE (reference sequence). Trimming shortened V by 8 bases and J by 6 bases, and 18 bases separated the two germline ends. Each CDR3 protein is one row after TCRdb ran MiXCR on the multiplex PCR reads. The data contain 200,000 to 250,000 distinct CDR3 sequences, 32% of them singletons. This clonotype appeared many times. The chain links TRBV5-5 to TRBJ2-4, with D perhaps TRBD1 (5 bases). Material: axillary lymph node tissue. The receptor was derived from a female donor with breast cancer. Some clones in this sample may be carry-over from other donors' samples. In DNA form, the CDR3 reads TGTGCCAGTAACACGATAGGGGTGGGAAACATTCAGTACTTC. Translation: CASNTIGVGNIQYF. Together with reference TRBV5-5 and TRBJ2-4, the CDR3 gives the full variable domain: DAGVTQSPTHLIKTRGQQVTLRCSPISGHKSVSWYQQVLGQGPQFIFQYYEKEERGRGNFPDRFSARQFPNYSSELNVNALLLGDSALYLCASNTIGVGNIQYFGAGTRLSVL.